This T cell receptor beta chain derives from a study of blood T cell repertoires in COVID-19 (dated by TCRdb to about 2020). Background on the whole study: Collaborator samples came from the United States, Italy and Spain and covered acute and convalescent phases of COVID-19. Nearly every sample came with metadata listing a de-identified subject ID, COVID-19 status, age in years and sex. Where available, HLA class I and class II types were taken from metadata supplied by the sample provider and were not determined by assay-based typing. Samples came from the ongoing ImmuneRACE study (first 160 participants) plus 1,254 subjects from 6 global collaborators. The prospective study material was composed of cDNA or gDNA derived from T cells, B-cell-depleted T cells, or PBMCs. Subjects who had been exposed to COVID-19, were actively infected with it, or had recovered from it provided the deeply sampled blood TCRbeta repertoires that made up the dataset. The repertoires were released in a freely available public database intended as a resource for research on the immune response to SARS-CoV-2. The investigation overall reported the following: The amount of clinical and demographic metadata varied by source and participant and was provided uncurated.

Collaborating institutions collected whole blood in K2EDTA tubes following their own protocols. For TCRbeta analysis, collaborator samples were shipped as frozen whole blood, as isolated PBMCs, or as DNA extracted from either sample type. About this clone: Its target antigen remains unknown. Germline and junction disagree at one end, which may indicate a read error.

TCRbeta CDR3 regions were amplified from genomic DNA by means of the immunoSEQ Assay, a bias-controlled multiplex PCR. The published analysis was carried out like this. Nucleated cell counts per sample were estimated from amplification of reference gene primers within the assay. To quantify the absolute abundance of each unique TCRbeta CDR3 rearrangement, sequence reads were collapsed and filtered. For each sample, productive Simpson clonality was calculated as the square root of Simpson's diversity index across productive rearrangements. The table was pulled from immuneACCESS by TCRdb, which kept in-frame rearrangements only. Such tables lose some clones; where checked, under half of the loss comes from unresolved V genes, and the rest has no known cause. V and J calls and clone size are those listed in that table; D and trimming were worked out from the DNA. This sample has approximately 350,000 clones in its table, and more than 70% of those were observed once. The ten largest clones take up 0.95% to 1.5% of the sample.

From its cysteine to its phenylalanine, the CDR3 spans 12 amino acids. Only CDR3 DNA is held: 36 bases, read in frame from base 1. Sequences MDHEN (CDR1) and SYDVKM (CDR2) are obtained from the germline V gene. This receptor was obtained from a man between 35 and 55 years old with acute or convalescent COVID-19. This chain joins TRBV28 to TRBJ1-6; the junction holds 8 bases that match TRBD1. The sample taken for sequencing was peripheral blood. CDR3 reads: CASSLSLTGANF. In nucleotide form, the sequence is TGTGCCAGCAGTCTTTCCTTGACAGGGGCAAACTTT.